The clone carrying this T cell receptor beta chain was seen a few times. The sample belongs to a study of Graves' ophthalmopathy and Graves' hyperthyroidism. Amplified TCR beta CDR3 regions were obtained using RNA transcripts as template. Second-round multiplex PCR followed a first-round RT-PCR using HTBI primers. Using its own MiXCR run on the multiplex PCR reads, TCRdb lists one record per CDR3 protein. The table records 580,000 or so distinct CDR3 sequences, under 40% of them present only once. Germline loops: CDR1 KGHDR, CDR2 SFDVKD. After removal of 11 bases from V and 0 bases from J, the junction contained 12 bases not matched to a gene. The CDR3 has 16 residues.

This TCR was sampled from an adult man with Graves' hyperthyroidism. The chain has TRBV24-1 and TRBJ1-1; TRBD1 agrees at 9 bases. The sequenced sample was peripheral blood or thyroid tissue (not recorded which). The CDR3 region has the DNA TGTGCCAGCAGCCGAGCGGGACAGGGTCTGAACACTGAAGCTTTCTTT. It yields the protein CASSRAGQGLNTEAFF.